The T cell receptor (beta chain) under discussion was sequenced for a study of human CD4 T cells and Enterobacteriaceae (dated by TCRdb to 2020 to 2021). What the authors observed across the whole study: Ex vivo, broadly cross-reactive clonotypes appeared more expanded than specific ones, with about 55% of the 19 and about two thirds of the roughly 30 in the top 5%. The only basis for inferring the reactivity of ex vivo clonotypes was matching nucleotide sequences to CFSE-low cultures from the same donors.

Memory CD4+ T cells were FACS-sorted on a FACSAria III to over 95% purity as all CD4+ cells other than CD45RA+CCR7+CD95- naive cells. Healthy donor blood was obtained from blood donation centers in Switzerland. Total CD4+ T cells and monocytes were enriched by positive selection with CD4 and CD14 magnetic microbeads. Before sorting, CD8+, CD14+, CD16+, CD56+, CD19+ and CD25-bright cells were excluded. To assess in vivo expansion of bacteria-reactive clonotypes, total memory CD4+ T cells from a couple of blood donors were sequenced directly ex vivo. Isolation of peripheral blood mononuclear cells from donor blood was performed with Ficoll-Paque Plus. Ex vivo total memory CD4+ samples were sequenced at deep level, with detection sensitivity of one cell in 200,000. The QIAamp DNA Micro Kit was used to extract genomic DNA from cell pellets, and spectrophotometry was used to check the DNA quantity and purity. The immunoSEQ multiplex PCR assay was used to amplify the TCR Vbeta CDR3 regions. Sequencing of amplicons was performed on the Illumina HiSeq platform. The retrieved sequences were 87 nucleotides in length and included the CDR3 region. Per the source publication's procedure: A clonotype was defined as a unique productive TCR Vbeta nucleotide sequence, quantified by productive template frequency from ImmunoSEQ Analyzer V3.0. A threshold at the top 5th percentile of each frequency-ranked repertoire was used to define expanded clonotypes. Repertoire overlap was computed as Chao-Jaccard with the R package fossil and visualized by nonmetric multidimensional scaling with the R package MASS. In TCRdb, the immuneACCESS table is reduced to in-frame sequences with V and J assigned. These tables do not hold every clone; where another copy was compared, an unresolved V gene accounts for under half, and the others remain unexplained. For V, J and clone size, that table is used; D and trimming come from the DNA. Within this sample are under 35,000 clones, with 70% to 85% of them counted one time only. The top ten constitute around 1.7% of the sample.

Note on this clone: The antigen it binds to is not known. Base qualities are not provided; no much larger clone lies one nucleotide away.

The trim is 2 bases for V and 4 bases for J, with a gap of 14 bases between the germline ends. For CDR1 and CDR2, the germline V gene lists MNHNS and SASEGT. From the cysteine through the phenylalanine, the CDR3 covers 15 amino acids. Only the CDR3 portion is preserved as DNA: 45 bases, with reading frame beginning at the first base. The sample taken for sequencing was memory CD4+ T cells from blood. The meaning of the sample's cell subset or site label: total memory CD4 T cells sorted directly ex vivo, unstimulated. The chain is assembled from TRBV6-1 and TRBJ1-2; the D gene is not confidently resolved. This receptor was obtained from a human donor in good health. CDR3 protein: CASSEQVTLGYGYTF. The DNA sequence is given as TGTGCCAGCAGTGAACAGGTTACATTGGGCTATGGCTACACCTTC.